A selection of T cell receptor beta chains follows, all from one sample in a study of OX40 agonist ivuxolimab in advanced cancers. TCRdb's copy holds only in-frame clones and misses some; the assay was immunoSEQ multiplex PCR. This sample yields about 90,000 clones, of which approximately 90% are seen a single time; less than 0.35% belongs to the top ten. This specimen consisted of CD4+ or CD8+ T cells sorted from blood, obtained in a trial of the OX40 agonist ivuxolimab. These receptors were taken from an adult with an advanced solid tumor such as melanoma, head and neck, liver or kidney cancer. Each CDR3 is given with its conserved first and last residue. Not every row has a clone size; where given, it reads once, few, many or a size class.

j_call: TRBJ2-3; clone_size: -; v_call: TRBV5-4; cdr3_aa: CASSSRTGWGDTQYF
j_call: TRBJ1-5; clone_size: -; v_call: TRBV2; cdr3_aa: CASSQGGGNQPQHF
j_call: TRBJ1-3; clone_size: -; v_call: TRBV7-9; cdr3_aa: CASSHINSAISGNTIYF
j_call: TRBJ2-1; clone_size: -; v_call: TRBV7-2; cdr3_aa: CASSLALRAGSYNEQFF
j_call: TRBJ2-7; clone_size: -; v_call: TRBV18; cdr3_aa: CASSPGPPPGYEQYF
j_call: TRBJ1-4; clone_size: -; v_call: TRBV18; cdr3_aa: CASSQGRGEGKLFF
j_call: TRBJ1-4; clone_size: -; v_call: TRBV5-5; cdr3_aa: CASSRDTSNEKLFF
j_call: TRBJ2-7; clone_size: -; v_call: TRBV5-1; cdr3_aa: CASSLNRNYEQYF
j_call: TRBJ2-5; clone_size: -; v_call: TRBV18; cdr3_aa: CASSPRLAGVGTQYF
j_call: TRBJ2-7; clone_size: few; v_call: TRBV7-9; cdr3_aa: CASSQWLAGGHEQYF
j_call: TRBJ2-1; clone_size: -; v_call: TRBV28; cdr3_aa: CASSLTSGGYNEQFF
j_call: TRBJ1-2; clone_size: -; v_call: TRBV7-9; cdr3_aa: CASSLAGGRENYGYTF
j_call: TRBJ1-5; clone_size: -; v_call: TRBV11-2; cdr3_aa: CVTWGATGDQPQHF